This T cell receptor (beta chain) emerged from a study of blood T cell repertoires in COVID-19. On the study more broadly: The samples span acute and convalescent COVID-19 from the United States, Italy and Spain. The cDNA or gDNA used as material had been derived from T cells, B-cell-depleted T cells, or PBMCs.

Authors' processing steps: Amplification from reference gene primers served as the basis for estimated nucleated cell counts. Produced via immunoSEQ multiplex PCR; TCRdb's table is partial and in-frame only. The V and J calls and the clone size are those of that table, but D and trimming were determined from the DNA. Among about 36,000 clones listed, around four fifths were seen once. The CDR3 is 16 residues long. V lost 0 bases to trimming and J lost 7 bases; unmatched junction nucleotides: 5. CDR1 is SNHLY and CDR2 is FYNNEI in the germline V gene. This clonotype was sampled from a human donor in a cohort sampled during active or convalescent COVID-19. The donor label of this sample is uncertain. What was sequenced was peripheral blood. V is TRBV2 and J is TRBJ1-6, with 8 bases fitting TRBD1. CDR3 DNA: TGTGCCAGCAGTGAAGCGGTTAGGACAGGGAATTCACCCCTCCACTTT. This encodes CASSEAVRTGNSPLHF.